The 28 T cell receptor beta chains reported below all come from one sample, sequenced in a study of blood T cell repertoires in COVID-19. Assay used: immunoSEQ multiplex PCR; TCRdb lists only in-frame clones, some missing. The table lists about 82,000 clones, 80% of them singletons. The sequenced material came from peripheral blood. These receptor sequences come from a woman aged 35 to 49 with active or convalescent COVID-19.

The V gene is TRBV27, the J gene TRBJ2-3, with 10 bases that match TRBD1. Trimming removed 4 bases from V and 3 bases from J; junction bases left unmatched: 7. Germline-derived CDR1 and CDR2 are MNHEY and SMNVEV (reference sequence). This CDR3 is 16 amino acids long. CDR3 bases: TGTGCCAGCAGTTCAAGACAGGGGGCCATTACAGATACGCAGTATTTT. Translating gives CASSSRQGAITDTQYF.

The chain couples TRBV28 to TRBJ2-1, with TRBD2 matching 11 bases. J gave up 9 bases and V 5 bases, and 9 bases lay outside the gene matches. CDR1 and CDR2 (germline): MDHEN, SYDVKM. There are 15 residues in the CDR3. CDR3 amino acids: CASSRTSGLRGEQFF. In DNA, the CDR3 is TGTGCCAGCAGTAGGACTAGCGGGTTGAGAGGTGAGCAGTTCTTC. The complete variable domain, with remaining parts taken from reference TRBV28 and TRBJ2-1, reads DVKVTQSSRYLVKRTGEKVFLECVQDMDHENMFWYRQDPGLGLRLIYFSYDVKMKEKGDIPEGYSVSREKKERFSLILESASTNQTSMYLCASSRTSGLRGEQFFGPGTRLTVL.

The CDR3 protein is CASSHRDAGSNNEQFF. The CDR3 DNA reads as TGTGCCAGCAGCCACCGGGATGCGGGGAGTAACAATGAGCAGTTCTTC. The genes are TRBV13 and TRBJ2-1; D is perhaps TRBD2 (6 bases). Per the germline V gene, CDR1 is PRHDT and CDR2 is FYEKMQ (reference sequence). Trimming removed 5 bases at V and 5 bases at J, with 19 bases between. CDR3 length: 16 residues. The full variable domain, with the rest looked up from reference TRBV13 and TRBJ2-1, is AAGVIQSPRHLIKEKRETATLKCYPIPRHDTVYWYQQGPGQDPQFLISFYEKMQSDKGSIPDRFSAQQFSDYHSELNMSSLELGDSALYFCASSHRDAGSNNEQFFGPGTRLTVL.

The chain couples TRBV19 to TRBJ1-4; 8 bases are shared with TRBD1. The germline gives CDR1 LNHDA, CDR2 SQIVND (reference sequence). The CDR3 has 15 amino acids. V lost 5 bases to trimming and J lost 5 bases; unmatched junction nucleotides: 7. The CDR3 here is CASSGMTGVNEKLFF. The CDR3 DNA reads TGTGCCAGTAGTGGTATGACAGGGGTGAATGAAAAACTGTTTTTT.

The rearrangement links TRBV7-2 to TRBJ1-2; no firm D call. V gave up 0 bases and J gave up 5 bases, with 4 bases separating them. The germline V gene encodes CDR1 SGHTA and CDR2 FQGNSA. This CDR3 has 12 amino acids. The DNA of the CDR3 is TGTGCCAGCAGCTTAGCCACTTATGGCTACACCTTC. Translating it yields CASSLATYGYTF.

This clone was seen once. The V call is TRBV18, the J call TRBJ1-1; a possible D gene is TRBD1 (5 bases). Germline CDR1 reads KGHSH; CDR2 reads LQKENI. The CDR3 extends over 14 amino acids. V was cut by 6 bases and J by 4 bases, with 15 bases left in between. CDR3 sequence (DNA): TGTGCCAGCTCGTTCAGGGTTGGAGTCACTGAAGCTTTCTTT. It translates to CASSFRVGVTEAFF.

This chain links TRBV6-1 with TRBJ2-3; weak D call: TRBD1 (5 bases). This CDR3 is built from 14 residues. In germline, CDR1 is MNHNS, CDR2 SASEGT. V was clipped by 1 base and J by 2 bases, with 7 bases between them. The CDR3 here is CASSEGTHTDTQYF. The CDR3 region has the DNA TGTGCCAGCAGTGAAGGGACACACACAGATACGCAGTATTTT.

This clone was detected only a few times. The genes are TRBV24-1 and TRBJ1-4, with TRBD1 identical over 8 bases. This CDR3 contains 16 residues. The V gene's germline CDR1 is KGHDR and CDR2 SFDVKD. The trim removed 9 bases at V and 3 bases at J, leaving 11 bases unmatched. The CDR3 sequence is CATPQYHRGANEKLFF. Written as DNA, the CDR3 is TGTGCCACCCCACAGTACCACAGGGGGGCTAATGAAAAACTGTTTTTT.

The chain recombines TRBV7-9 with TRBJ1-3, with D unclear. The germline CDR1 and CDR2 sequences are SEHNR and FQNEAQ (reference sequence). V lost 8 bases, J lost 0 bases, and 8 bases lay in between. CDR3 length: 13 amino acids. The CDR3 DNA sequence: TGTGCCAGCGGCCCATACTCTGGAAACACCATATATTTT. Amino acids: CASGPYSGNTIYF.

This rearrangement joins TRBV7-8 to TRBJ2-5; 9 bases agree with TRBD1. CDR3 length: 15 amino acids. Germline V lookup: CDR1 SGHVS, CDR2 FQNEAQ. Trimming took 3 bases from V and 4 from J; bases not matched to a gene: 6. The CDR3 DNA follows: TGTGCCAGCAGCTTCCCGGGACAGGGTGTAGAGACCCAGTACTTC. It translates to CASSFPGQGVETQYF.

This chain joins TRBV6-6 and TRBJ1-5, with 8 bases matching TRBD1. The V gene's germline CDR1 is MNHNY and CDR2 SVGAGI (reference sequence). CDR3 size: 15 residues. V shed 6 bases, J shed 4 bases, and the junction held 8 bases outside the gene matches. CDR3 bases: TGTGCCAGCAGAAGCATACAGGGGGAAAATCAGCCCCAGCATTTT. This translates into CASRSIQGENQPQHF.

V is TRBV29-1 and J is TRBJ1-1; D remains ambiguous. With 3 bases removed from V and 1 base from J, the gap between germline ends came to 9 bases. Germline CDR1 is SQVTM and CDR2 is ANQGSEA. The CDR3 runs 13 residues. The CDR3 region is CSVDFRGNTEAFF. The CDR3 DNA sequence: TGCAGCGTTGATTTTCGGGGGAACACTGAAGCTTTCTTT. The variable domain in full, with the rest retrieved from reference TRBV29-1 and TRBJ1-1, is SAVISQKPSRDICQRGTSLTIQCQVDSQVTMMFWYRQQPGQSLTLIATANQGSEATYESGFVIDKFPISRPNLTFSTLTVSNMSPEDSSIYLCSVDFRGNTEAFFGQGTRLTVV.

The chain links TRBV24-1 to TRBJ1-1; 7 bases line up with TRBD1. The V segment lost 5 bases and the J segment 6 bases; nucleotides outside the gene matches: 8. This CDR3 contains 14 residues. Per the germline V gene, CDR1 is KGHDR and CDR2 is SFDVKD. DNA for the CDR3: TGTGCCACCAGTGCAGGGGGTGAAAGGTCTGAAGCTTTCTTT. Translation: CATSAGGERSEAFF.

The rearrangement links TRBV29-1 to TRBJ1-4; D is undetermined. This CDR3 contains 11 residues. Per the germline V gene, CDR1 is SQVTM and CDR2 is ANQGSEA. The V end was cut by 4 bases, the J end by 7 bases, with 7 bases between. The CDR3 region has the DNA TGCAGCGTTGTCATGAGTGAAAAACTGTTTTTT. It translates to CSVVMSEKLFF. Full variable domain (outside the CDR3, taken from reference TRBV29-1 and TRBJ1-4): SAVISQKPSRDICQRGTSLTIQCQVDSQVTMMFWYRQQPGQSLTLIATANQGSEATYESGFVIDKFPISRPNLTFSTLTVSNMSPEDSSIYLCSVVMSEKLFFGSGTQLSVL.

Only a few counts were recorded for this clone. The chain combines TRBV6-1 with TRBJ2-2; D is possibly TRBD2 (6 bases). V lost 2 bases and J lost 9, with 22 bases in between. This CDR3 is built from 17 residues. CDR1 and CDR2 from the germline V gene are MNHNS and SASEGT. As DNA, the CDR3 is TGTGCCAGCAGTGAACAACCCCGGGGGATGGGGCTACGGGAGCTGTTTTTT. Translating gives CASSEQPRGMGLRELFF.

For the CDR3, the DNA is TGTGCCAGCAGTCAAACTTTTGGGGGGCAAGAGACCCAGTACTTC. Its translation is CASSQTFGGQETQYF. This chain connects TRBV27 to TRBJ2-5, with D possibly TRBD2 on 6 matching bases. There are 15 residues in the CDR3. The ends were cut back, 5 bases at V and 2 bases at J, with 15 bases in the middle. Germline V gene sequence: CDR1 MNHEY, CDR2 SMNVEV (reference sequence).

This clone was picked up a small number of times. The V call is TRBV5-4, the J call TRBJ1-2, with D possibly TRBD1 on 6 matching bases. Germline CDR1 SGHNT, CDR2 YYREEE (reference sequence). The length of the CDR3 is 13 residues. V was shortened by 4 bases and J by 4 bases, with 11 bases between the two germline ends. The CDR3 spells CASSAGQIYGYTF. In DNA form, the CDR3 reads TGTGCCAGCAGCGCCGGACAGATCTATGGCTACACCTTC.

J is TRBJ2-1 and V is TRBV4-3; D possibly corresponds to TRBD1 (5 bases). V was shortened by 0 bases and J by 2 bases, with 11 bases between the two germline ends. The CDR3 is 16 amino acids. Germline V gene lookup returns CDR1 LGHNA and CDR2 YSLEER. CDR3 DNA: TGCGCCAGCAGCCAAGACTCGACAGAGACCTACAATGAGCAGTTCTTC. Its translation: CASSQDSTETYNEQFF.

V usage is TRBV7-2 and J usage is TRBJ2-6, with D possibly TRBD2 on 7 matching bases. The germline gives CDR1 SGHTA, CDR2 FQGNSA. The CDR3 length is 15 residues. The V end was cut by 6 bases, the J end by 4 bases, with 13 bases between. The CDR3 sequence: CASSFGGAGANVLTF. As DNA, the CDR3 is TGTGCCAGCAGTTTTGGGGGGGCCGGGGCCAACGTCCTGACTTTC.

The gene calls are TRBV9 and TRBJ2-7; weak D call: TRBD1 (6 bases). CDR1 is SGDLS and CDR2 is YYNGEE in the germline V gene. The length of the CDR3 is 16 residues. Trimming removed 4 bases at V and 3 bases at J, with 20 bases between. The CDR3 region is CASSPNPFQGSYEQYF. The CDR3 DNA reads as TGTGCCAGCAGCCCCAACCCGTTCCAGGGGAGCTACGAGCAGTACTTC.

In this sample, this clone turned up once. The CDR3 region is CASSPQVGPSYNSPLHF. The CDR3, as DNA: TGTGCCAGCAGCCCCCAGGTTGGTCCCTCCTATAATTCACCCCTCCACTTT. The chain recombines TRBV7-9 with TRBJ1-6, with D unresolved. The CDR3 length is 17 residues. Germline V gives CDR1 SEHNR, CDR2 FQNEAQ (reference sequence). Trimming took off 5 bases at V and 0 bases at J, with 14 bases between the two ends.

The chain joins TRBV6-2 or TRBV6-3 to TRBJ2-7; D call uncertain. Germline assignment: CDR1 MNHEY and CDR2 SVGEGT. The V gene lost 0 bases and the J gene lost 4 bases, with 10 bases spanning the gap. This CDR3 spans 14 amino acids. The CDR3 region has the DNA TGTGCCAGCAGTTACTCCCGGGTCCGTTACGAGCAGTACTTC. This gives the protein CASSYSRVRYEQYF.

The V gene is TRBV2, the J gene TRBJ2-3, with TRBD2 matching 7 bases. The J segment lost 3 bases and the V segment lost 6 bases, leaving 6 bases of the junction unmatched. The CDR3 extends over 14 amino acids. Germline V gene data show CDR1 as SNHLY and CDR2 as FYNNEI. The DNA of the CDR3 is TGTGCCAGCAGCGGGGGGTGGGAGACAGATACGCAGTATTTT. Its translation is CASSGGWETDTQYF. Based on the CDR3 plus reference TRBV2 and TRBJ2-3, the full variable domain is EPEVTQTPSHQVTQMGQEVILRCVPISNHLYFYWYRQILGQKVEFLVSFYNNEISEKSEIFDDQFSVERPDGSNFTLKIRSTKLEDSAMYFCASSGGWETDTQYFGPGTRLTVL.

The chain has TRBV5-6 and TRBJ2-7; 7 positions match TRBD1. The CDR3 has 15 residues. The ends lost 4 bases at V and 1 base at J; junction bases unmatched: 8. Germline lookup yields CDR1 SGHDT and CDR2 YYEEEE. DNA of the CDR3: TGTGCCAGCAGCCCTAGGGACAGCGGATCCTACGAGCAGTACTTC. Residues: CASSPRDSGSYEQYF.

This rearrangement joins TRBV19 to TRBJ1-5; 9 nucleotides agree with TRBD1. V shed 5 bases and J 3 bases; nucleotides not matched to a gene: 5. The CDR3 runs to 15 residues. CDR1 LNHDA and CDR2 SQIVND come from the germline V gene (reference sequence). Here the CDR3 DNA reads TGTGCCAGTAGTGAACAGGGGGCCCCCAATCAGCCCCAGCATTTT. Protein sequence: CASSEQGAPNQPQHF.

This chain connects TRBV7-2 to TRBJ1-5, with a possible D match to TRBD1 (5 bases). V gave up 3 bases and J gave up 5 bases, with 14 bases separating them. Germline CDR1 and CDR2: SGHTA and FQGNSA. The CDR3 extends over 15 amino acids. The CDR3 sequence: CASSFKGQGDQPQHF. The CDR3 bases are TGTGCCAGCAGCTTCAAGGGGCAAGGGGATCAGCCCCAGCATTTT.

For the CDR3, the DNA is TGTGCCAGCGGGGGGACAGCGCTGGGCGGGGAGCTGTTTTTT. Translation gives CASGGTALGGELFF. The J gene is TRBJ2-2, the V gene TRBV27; TRBD1 might be the D (7 bases). With 8 bases removed from V and 7 bases from J, the gap between germline ends came to 17 bases. The CDR3 spans 14 residues. Germline CDR1 MNHEY, CDR2 SMNVEV (reference sequence).

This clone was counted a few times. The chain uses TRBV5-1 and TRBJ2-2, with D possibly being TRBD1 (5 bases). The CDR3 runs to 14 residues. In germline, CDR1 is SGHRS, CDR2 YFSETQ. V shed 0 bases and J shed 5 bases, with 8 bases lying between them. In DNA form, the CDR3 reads TGCGCCAGCAGCTTGGGACAGACAACCGGGGAGCTGTTTTTT. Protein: CASSLGQTTGELFF.